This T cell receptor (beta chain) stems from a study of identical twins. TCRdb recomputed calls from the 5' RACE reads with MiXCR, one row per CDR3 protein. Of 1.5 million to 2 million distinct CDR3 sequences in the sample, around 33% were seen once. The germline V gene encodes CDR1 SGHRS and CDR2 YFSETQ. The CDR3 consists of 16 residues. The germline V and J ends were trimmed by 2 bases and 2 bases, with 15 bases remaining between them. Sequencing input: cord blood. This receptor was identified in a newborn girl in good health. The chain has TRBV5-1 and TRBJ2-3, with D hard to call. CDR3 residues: CASSLGFLAFTDTQYF. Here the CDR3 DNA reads TGCGCCAGCAGCTTAGGGTTTTTGGCATTCACAGATACGCAGTATTTT.